Each of the 5 T cell receptor beta chains below was sequenced from the same sample in a study of metastatic and nonmetastatic thyroid tumors. Via MiXCR, TCRdb re-called the PCR reads. The profile shows under 20,000 clones, approximately 22% of them singletons. Not a single patient had been given any form of treatment at any point before undergoing thyroid surgery. Sequences were obtained from adjacent normal tissue. The receptors were sampled from a female donor with papillary thyroid cancer or a benign thyroid nodule (not recorded which). Some clones in this sample may be carry-over from other donors' samples.

About this clone: A much bigger clone sits one base away, suggesting this may be a read error. CDR3 residues: CASSLTKVETQYF. The CDR3 DNA follows: TGTGCCAGCAGCTTAACCAAGGTAGAGACCCAGTACTTC. This chain links TRBV11-3 with TRBJ2-5; D gene ambiguous. This CDR3 has 13 residues. Deletions cut 2 bases from V and 4 bases from J, with 8 bases between. From germline, CDR1 is SGHNT and CDR2 YENEEA.

Only a few counts were recorded for this clone. The chain combines TRBV11-2 with TRBJ2-2; TRBD1 is a possible D gene (7 bases). CDR1 and CDR2 (germline): SGHAT, FQNNGV. This CDR3 spans 17 amino acids. V gave up 1 base and J gave up 7 bases, with 19 bases separating them. The chain's CDR3 is CASSLGQGGIFGGELFF. The DNA of the CDR3 is TGTGCCAGCAGCTTAGGACAGGGAGGCATCTTTGGCGGGGAGCTGTTTTTT. The full variable domain, with the rest looked up from reference TRBV11-2 and TRBJ2-2, is EAGVAQSPRYKIIEKRQSVAFWCNPISGHATLYWYQQILGQGPKLLIQFQNNGVVDDSQLPKDRFSAERLKGVDSTLKIQPAKLEDSAVYLCASSLGQGGIFGGELFFGEGSRLTVL.

This clone was recorded a few times. J is TRBJ2-3 and V is TRBV27; TRBD1 matches 11 bases. The CDR3 covers 17 residues. Germline CDR1 is MNHEY and CDR2 is SMNVEV (reference sequence). J was trimmed by 3 bases and V by 5 bases; bases with no gene match: 10. The CDR3 DNA is TGTGCCAGCAGTCGCTTTTCCGGGACAGGGGGGACAGATACGCAGTATTTT. Its protein is CASSRFSGTGGTDTQYF.

The rearrangement links TRBV20-1 to TRBJ2-1; perhaps D is TRBD1 or TRBD2 (5 bases each). Trimming shortened V by 6 bases and J by 2 bases, and 14 bases separated the two germline ends. The CDR3 extends over 14 amino acids. Germline V gene sequence: CDR1 DFQATT, CDR2 SNEGSKA (reference sequence). The CDR3 region has the DNA TGCAGTGCACGGGACCTGATAACCTACAATGAGCAGTTCTTC. Residues: CSARDLITYNEQFF.

The chain recombines TRBV20-1 with TRBJ1-1, with 9 positions matching TRBD1. V lost 6 bases to trimming and J lost 12 bases; unmatched junction nucleotides: 8. The CDR3 runs 11 residues. Germline V gives CDR1 DFQATT, CDR2 SNEGSKA (reference sequence). CDR3 amino acids: CSANRDRVTFF. CDR3 coding DNA: TGCAGTGCAAATCGGGACAGGGTAACTTTCTTT.